Below, 9 T cell receptor beta chains from the same sample are listed, as sequenced in a study of CD8 T cells in ankylosing spondylitis. Broader study findings: There was a TCR beta motif, made of several highly homologous variants, that appeared characteristic of ankylosing spondylitis blood.

TCRdb itself ran the 5' RACE reads through MiXCR, one entry per CDR3 protein. The sample has 330,000 or so distinct CDR3 sequences, roughly 8% seen once; the top ten hold approximately 15%. These receptors' targets are unknown. Source material: blood, either unsorted or a sorted T cell fraction (not recorded which). All receptors derive from a male donor with ankylosing spondylitis.

This clonotype came up many times. The rearrangement uses TRBV12-3 or TRBV12-4 and TRBJ1-2, with a possible D match to TRBD1 (5 bases). The V end was cut by 5 bases, the J end by 8 bases, with 15 bases between. The CDR3 extends over 13 amino acids. The CDR3 protein is CASSNTGTDGYTF. Here the CDR3 DNA reads TGTGCCAGCAGTAACACAGGAACCGACGGCTACACCTTC.

There are many counts of this clonotype. The J gene is TRBJ2-1, the V gene TRBV27; D call uncertain. This CDR3 spans 12 amino acids. Between the trimmed V and J ends, which lost 1 base and 10 bases, there was a span of 8 bases. Germline CDR1 reads MNHEY; CDR2 reads SMNVEV (reference sequence). CDR3 in amino acids: CASSLWHSEQFF. For the CDR3, the DNA is TGTGCCAGCAGTTTATGGCACAGCGAGCAGTTCTTC.

The genes are TRBV10-1 and TRBJ2-1; TRBD2 agrees at 7 bases. J gave up 0 bases and V 4 bases, and 9 bases lay outside the gene matches. The CDR3 runs to 17 residues. CDR1 is WNHNN and CDR2 is SYGVQD in the germline V gene (reference sequence). As DNA, the CDR3 is TGCGCCAGCAGTGCAGGATGGGGGGGAAGCTCCTACAATGAGCAGTTCTTC. Its translation is CASSAGWGGSSYNEQFF.

In its sample, this clonotype was seen many times. The CDR3 DNA is TGCAGCGTTGAGAGCACAGGGGGTACCGGGGAGCTGTTTTTT. Its translation is CSVESTGGTGELFF. V is TRBV29-1 and J is TRBJ2-2; 8 nucleotides line up with TRBD1. With 3 bases clipped from V and 5 bases from J, the junction kept 5 bases outside the gene matches. Germline V gene lookup returns CDR1 SQVTM and CDR2 ANQGSEA. The CDR3 runs to 14 residues.

This sequence joins TRBV11-2 and TRBJ2-2, with D perhaps TRBD1 or TRBD2 (5 bases each). Trimming pared 2 bases from V and 3 bases from J, leaving 19 bases between. Germline CDR1 SGHAT, CDR2 FQNNGV. This CDR3 is built from 18 residues. CDR3 DNA: TGTGCCAGCAGCTTATTCGGTGGGGGAGCCGCGGACACCGGGGAGCTGTTTTTT. Residues: CASSLFGGGAADTGELFF.

This chain joins TRBV6-2 or TRBV6-3 and TRBJ2-5; weak D call: TRBD1 (6 bases). There are 15 residues in the CDR3. The V and J ends lost 6 bases and 1 base respectively, with 15 bases between them. Germline values: CDR1 MNHEY, CDR2 SVGEGT. CDR3: CASRSFRDTQETQYF. Here the CDR3 DNA reads TGTGCCAGCAGGTCCTTCCGGGACACCCAAGAGACCCAGTACTTC.

This clonotype has at least ten counts. This chain uses TRBV10-3 with TRBJ2-7; 8 bases map to TRBD2. The CDR3 runs to 13 residues. CDR1 ENHRY and CDR2 SYGVKD come from the germline V gene. Trimming at V came to 10 bases and at J to 2 bases, leaving 7 bases not matched to a gene. The chain's CDR3 is CASTSGTAYEQYF. The CDR3 DNA reads TGTGCCAGCACTAGCGGAACTGCCTACGAGCAGTACTTC.

This clonotype was counted a few times. The chain carries TRBV12-3 or TRBV12-4 and TRBJ1-4, with D maybe TRBD1 (6 bases). Trimming removed 5 bases from V and 3 bases from J, with 13 bases in between. The CDR3 is made up of 15 amino acids. As DNA, the CDR3 is TGTGCCAGCAGTAACGACGGGACACCTAATGAAAAACTGTTTTTT. This encodes CASSNDGTPNEKLFF.

CDR3 nucleotides: TGCGCCAGCAGCCCGGAGTTGGGGGGGTCCTCGCAGTTCTTC. Encoded protein: CASSPELGGSSQFF. The chain is built from TRBV4-3 and TRBJ2-1; 7 bases fit TRBD2. V shed 4 bases and J 12 bases; nucleotides not matched to a gene: 12. This CDR3 is 14 amino acids long. The germline gives CDR1 LGHNA, CDR2 YSLEER.